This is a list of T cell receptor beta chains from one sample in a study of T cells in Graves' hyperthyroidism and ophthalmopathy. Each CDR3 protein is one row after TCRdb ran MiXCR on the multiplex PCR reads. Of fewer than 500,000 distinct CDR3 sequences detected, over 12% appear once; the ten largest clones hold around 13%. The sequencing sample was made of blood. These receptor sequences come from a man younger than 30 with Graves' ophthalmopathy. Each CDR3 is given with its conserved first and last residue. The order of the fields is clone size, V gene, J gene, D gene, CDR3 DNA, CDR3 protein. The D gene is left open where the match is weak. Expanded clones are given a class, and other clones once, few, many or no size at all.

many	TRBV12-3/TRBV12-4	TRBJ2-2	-	TGTGCCAGCAGTGCTCTTCCCGGGGGATTCACCGGGGAGCTGTTTTTT	CASSALPGGFTGELFF
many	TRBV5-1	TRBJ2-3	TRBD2	TGCGCCAGCAGCTTGGCCCTGGTAGCGGGAGAATCAGATACGCAGTATTTT	CASSLALVAGESDTQYF
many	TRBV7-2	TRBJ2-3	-	TGTGCCAGCAGCCGAGAACGGGGCACGCAGTATTTT	CASSRERGTQYF
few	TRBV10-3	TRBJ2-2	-	TGTGCCATCAGTGCTAGGACCGAAAACACCGGGGAGCTGTTTTTT	CAISARTENTGELFF
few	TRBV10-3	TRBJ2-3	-	TGTGCCATCAGTGACGTAGACAGGAGAGCAGATACGCAGTATTTT	CAISDVDRRADTQYF
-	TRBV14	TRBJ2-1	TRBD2	TGTGCCAGCAGCCGGGGACTAGCGGGGACCTACAATGAGCAGTTCTTC	CASSRGLAGTYNEQFF
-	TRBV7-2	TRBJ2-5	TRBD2	TGTGCCAGCAGCCAAGGTCCAGCGGGGGGGGTAGAGACCCAGTACTTC	CASSQGPAGGVETQYF
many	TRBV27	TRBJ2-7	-	TGTGCCAGCAGTTTAACATCAGTGGCCTACGAGCAGTACTTC	CASSLTSVAYEQYF
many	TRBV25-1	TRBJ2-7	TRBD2	TGTGCCAGCAGTGTAACCGGGACTAGCGTGGTGTATGAGCAGTACTTC	CASSVTGTSVVYEQYF
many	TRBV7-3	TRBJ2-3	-	TGTGCCAGCAGCTTAACTGGGGCGAGCACAGATACGCAGTATTTT	CASSLTGASTDTQYF
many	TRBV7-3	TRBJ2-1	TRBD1	TGTGCCAGCAGCTCACAGGGGCTACCATTCAATGAGCAGTTCTTC	CASSSQGLPFNEQFF
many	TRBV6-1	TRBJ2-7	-	TGTGCCAGCACCCGCCCAGGCTACGAGCAGTACTTC	CASTRPGYEQYF
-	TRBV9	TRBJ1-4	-	TGTGCCAGCAGCTACGGGCTGGGGGCCCAAACGCGTGAAAAACTGTTTTTT	CASSYGLGAQTREKLFF
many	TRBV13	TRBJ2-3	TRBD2	TGTGCCAGCAGCTTAGAAGCGGGGGGGTATTCAGATACGCAGTATTTT	CASSLEAGGYSDTQYF
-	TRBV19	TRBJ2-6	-	TGTGCCAGTAGTAGGGACGCAAGCTCTGGGGCCAACGTCCTGACTTTC	CASSRDASSGANVLTF